This T cell receptor (beta chain) was sequenced for a study of beta chain features in type 1 diabetes. Expressed TCRB transcripts were sequenced because the isolated RNA had all been reverse transcribed beforehand. Sequenced by immunoSEQ multiplex PCR; TCRdb stores in-frame clones only, minus some. There are about 640,000 clones in the sample; about an eighth occur only once, and more than 0.09% lies in the top ten. Study-wide results and limits: Highly expressing activated T cells could be over-counted with a cDNA template. There was no resolution here of whether HLA type influences TCRB rearrangement. All four CD4+ subsets from Type 1 diabetes patients carried moderately but significantly shorter TCRB CDR3s.

The CDR3 is 15 residues long. V trimming: 5 bases; J trimming: 3 bases; junction bases outside the gene matches: 7. Per the germline V gene, CDR1 is SGHVS and CDR2 is FQNEAQ. This clone was seen only a few times. Its antigen remains unknown. The sample was naive CD4+ T cells from blood. The source is a man aged 25-40 years with type 1 diabetes. The chain employs TRBV7-8 and TRBJ2-7; 10 nucleotides match TRBD1. The CDR3 here is CASSARQGANYEQYF. CDR3 bases: TGTGCCAGCAGCGCAAGACAGGGGGCTAACTACGAGCAGTACTTC.